This T cell receptor beta chain was profiled in a study of a mutant IDH1 vaccine in newly diagnosed glioma. Study at large: Mean patient age was roughly 43 years; 62.5% were male and about 38% female. Pretreatment consisted of radiotherapy, temozolomide, or both, with most receiving both.

Repertoires were generated with immunoSEQ multiplex PCR, while TCRdb's copy carries only in-frame clones and drops some. The table lists over 80,000 clones, 85% to 90% of them singletons, with around 0.6% in the top ten. The germline V gene encodes CDR1 SGDLS and CDR2 YYNGEE. Trimming removed 5 bases from V and 7 bases from J; junction bases left unmatched: 12. The CDR3 sequence is 15 residues long. The study, taken as a whole, reports: Pseudoprogression appeared independent of alterations in top peripheral clonotypes.

Time point meaning: baseline, week 1 (first vaccination visit). Documented treatment: pre-vaccination baseline after standard-of-care therapy. Patients carried new grade 3 or 4 IDH1-mutant astrocytomas lacking nuclear ATRX. This clone was observed once. The antigen is not known. The receptor comes from a woman in her 50s with glioma. The chain has TRBV9 and TRBJ1-2, with TRBD1 matching 9 bases. Sample: PBMCs, taken from a glioma patient treated with radiotherapy, temozolomide or both. Here the CDR3 DNA reads TGTGCCAGCAGTGTTTACCGGGACAGGGTTTCTGGCTACACCTTC. Translation: CASSVYRDRVSGYTF. The full variable domain, in which reference TRBV9 and TRBJ1-2 provide the parts outside the CDR3, is DSGVTQTPKHLITATGQRVTLRCSPRSGDLSVYWYQQSLDQGLQFLIQYYNGEERAKGNILERFSAQQFPDLHSELNLSSLELGDSALYFCASSVYRDRVSGYTFGSGTRLTVV.